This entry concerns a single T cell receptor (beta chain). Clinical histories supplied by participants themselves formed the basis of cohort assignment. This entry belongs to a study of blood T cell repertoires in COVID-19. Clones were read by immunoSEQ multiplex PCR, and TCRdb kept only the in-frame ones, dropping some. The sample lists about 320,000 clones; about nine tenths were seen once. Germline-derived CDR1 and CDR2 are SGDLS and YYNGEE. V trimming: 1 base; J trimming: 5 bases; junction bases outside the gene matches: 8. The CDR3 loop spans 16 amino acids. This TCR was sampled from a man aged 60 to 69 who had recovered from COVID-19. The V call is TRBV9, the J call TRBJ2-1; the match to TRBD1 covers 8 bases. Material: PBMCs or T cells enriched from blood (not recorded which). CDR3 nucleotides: TGTGCCAGCAGCGTATCAGGGGGCGCTTGGAACAATGAGCAGTTCTTC. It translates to CASSVSGGAWNNEQFF.